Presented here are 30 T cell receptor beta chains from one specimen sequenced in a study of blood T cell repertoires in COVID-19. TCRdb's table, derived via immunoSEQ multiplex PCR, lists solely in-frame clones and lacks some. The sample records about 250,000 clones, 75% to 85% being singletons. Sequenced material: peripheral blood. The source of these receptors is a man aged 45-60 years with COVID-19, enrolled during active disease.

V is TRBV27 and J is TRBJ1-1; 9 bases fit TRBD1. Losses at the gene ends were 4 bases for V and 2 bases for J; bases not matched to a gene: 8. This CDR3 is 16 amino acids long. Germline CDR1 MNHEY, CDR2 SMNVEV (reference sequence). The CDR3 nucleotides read TGTGCCAGCAGTTCCCGGACAGGGGCACTAAACACTGAAGCTTTCTTT. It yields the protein CASSSRTGALNTEAFF.

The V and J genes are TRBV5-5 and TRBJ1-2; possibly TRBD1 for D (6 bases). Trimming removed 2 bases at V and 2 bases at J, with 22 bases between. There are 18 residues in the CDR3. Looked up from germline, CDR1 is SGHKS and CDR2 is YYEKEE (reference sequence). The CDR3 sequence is CASSLRGGIQPPNYGYTF. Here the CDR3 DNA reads TGTGCCAGCAGCTTAAGGGGGGGAATCCAACCCCCAAACTATGGCTACACCTTC.

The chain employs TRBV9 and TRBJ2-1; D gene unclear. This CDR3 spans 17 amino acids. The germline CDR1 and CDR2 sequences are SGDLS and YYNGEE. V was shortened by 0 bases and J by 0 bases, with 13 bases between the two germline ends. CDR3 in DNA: TGTGCCAGCAGCGTAGTGGTTCGGAGTGACTCCTACAATGAGCAGTTCTTC. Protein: CASSVVVRSDSYNEQFF.

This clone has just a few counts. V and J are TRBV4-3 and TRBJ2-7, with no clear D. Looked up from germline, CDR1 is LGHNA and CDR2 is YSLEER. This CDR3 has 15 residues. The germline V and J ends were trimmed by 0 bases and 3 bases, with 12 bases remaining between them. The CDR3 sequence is CASSQDNGPDYEQYF. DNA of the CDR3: TGCGCCAGCAGCCAAGATAATGGGCCCGACTACGAGCAGTACTTC.

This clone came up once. CDR3 protein: CASTTGGNQPQHF. The CDR3 region has the DNA TGTGCCAGTACCACAGGCGGCAATCAGCCCCAGCATTTT. The gene calls are TRBV19 and TRBJ1-5; D perhaps matches TRBD1 (5 bases). The CDR3 has 13 amino acids. Per the germline V gene, CDR1 is LNHDA and CDR2 is SQIVND (reference sequence). Trimming shortened V by 7 bases and J by 2 bases, and 9 bases separated the two germline ends. The entire variable domain, with the rest obtained from reference TRBV19 and TRBJ1-5, is as follows: DGGITQSPKYLFRKEGQNVTLSCEQNLNHDAMYWYRQDPGQGLRLIYYSQIVNDFQKGDIAEGYSVSREKKESFPLTVTSAQKNPTAFYLCASTTGGNQPQHFGDGTRLSIL.

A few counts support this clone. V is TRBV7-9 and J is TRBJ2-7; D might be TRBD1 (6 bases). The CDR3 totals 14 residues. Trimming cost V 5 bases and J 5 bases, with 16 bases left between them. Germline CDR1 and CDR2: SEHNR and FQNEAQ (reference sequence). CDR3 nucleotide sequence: TGTGCCAGCAGCGTCGGGACACCCCCCAACGAGCAGTACTTC. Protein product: CASSVGTPPNEQYF.

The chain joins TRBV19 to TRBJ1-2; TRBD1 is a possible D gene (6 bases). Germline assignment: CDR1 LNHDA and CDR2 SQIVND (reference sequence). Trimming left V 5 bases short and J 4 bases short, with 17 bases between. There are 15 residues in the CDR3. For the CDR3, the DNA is TGTGCCAGTAGTCCTGGAGACCGGGACATCTATGGCTACACCTTC. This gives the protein CASSPGDRDIYGYTF. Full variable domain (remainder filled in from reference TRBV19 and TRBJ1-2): DGGITQSPKYLFRKEGQNVTLSCEQNLNHDAMYWYRQDPGQGLRLIYYSQIVNDFQKGDIAEGYSVSREKKESFPLTVTSAQKNPTAFYLCASSPGDRDIYGYTFGSGTRLTVV.

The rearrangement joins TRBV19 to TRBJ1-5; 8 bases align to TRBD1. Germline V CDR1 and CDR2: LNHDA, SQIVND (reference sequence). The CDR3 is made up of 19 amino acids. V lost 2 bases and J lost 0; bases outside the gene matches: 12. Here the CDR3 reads CASSIRPVDRAYSNQPQHF. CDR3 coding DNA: TGTGCCAGTAGTATACGACCCGTGGACAGGGCTTATAGCAATCAGCCCCAGCATTTT.

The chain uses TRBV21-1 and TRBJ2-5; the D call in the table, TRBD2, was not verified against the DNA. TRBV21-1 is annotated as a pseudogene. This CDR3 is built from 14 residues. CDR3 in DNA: TGTGCCAGCAGCAAAAGGAGTATCGGAGAGACCCAGTACTTC. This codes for CASSKRSIGETQYF.

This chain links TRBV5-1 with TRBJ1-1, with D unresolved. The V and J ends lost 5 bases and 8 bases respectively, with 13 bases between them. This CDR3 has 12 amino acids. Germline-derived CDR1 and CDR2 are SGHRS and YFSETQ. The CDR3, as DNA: TGCGCCAGCAGTTACAGTAACGGCGAAGCTTTCTTT. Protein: CASSYSNGEAFF.

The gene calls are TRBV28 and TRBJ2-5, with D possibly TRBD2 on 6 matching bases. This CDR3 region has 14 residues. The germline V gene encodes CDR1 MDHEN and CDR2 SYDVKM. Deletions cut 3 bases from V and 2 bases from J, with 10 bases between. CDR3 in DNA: TGTGCCAGCAGTTTGGGGGGTGGGCAAGAGACCCAGTACTTC. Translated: CASSLGGGQETQYF.

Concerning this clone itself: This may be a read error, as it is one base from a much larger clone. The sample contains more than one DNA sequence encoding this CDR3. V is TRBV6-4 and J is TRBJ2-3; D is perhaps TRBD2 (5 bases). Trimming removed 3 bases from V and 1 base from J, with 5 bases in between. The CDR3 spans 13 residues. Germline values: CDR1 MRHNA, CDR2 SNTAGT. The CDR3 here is CASSEAGTDTQYF. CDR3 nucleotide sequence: TGTGCCAGCAGTGAAGCGGGCACAGATACGCAGTATTTT.

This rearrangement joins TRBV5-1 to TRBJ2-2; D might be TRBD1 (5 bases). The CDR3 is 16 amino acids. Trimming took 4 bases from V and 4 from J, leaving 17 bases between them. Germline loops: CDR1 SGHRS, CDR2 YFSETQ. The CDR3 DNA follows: TGCGCCAGCAGCCCATCCGCAGGGTCCGGCACCGGGGAGCTGTTTTTT. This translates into CASSPSAGSGTGELFF.

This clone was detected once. In nucleotides, the CDR3 is TGTGCCAGCAGTGAGGGGGGTGAGCAGTACTTC. It specifies CASSEGGEQYF. V gene TRBV2 combines with J gene TRBJ2-7; the D gene is possibly TRBD2 (6 bases). V was shortened by 3 bases and J by 7 bases, with 7 bases between the two germline ends. CDR1 and CDR2 from the germline V gene are SNHLY and FYNNEI. The CDR3 length is 11 residues.

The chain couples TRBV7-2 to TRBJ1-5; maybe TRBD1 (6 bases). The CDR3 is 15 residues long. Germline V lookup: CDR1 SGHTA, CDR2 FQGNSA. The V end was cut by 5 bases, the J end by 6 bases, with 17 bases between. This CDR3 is CASSPGGGGGQPQHF. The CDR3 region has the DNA TGTGCCAGCAGCCCCGGGGGGGGCGGTGGTCAGCCCCAGCATTTT.

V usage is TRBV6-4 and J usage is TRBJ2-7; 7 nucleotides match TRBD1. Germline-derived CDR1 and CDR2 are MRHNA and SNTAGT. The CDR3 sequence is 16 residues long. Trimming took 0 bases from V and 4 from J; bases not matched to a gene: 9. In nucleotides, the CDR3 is TGTGCCAGCAGTGACTCTCCGCAGGGGGTTTCGTACGAGCAGTACTTC. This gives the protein CASSDSPQGVSYEQYF.

The CDR3 spells CASSYRGQGKTEAFF. The DNA for the CDR3 is TGTGCCAGCAGCTACCGAGGACAGGGAAAGACTGAAGCTTTCTTT. This chain links TRBV5-4 with TRBJ1-1; TRBD1 matches 8 bases. V gave up 3 bases and J gave up 5 bases; unmatched junction bases: 9. Germline CDR1 SGHNT, CDR2 YYREEE (reference sequence). The CDR3 has 15 amino acids.

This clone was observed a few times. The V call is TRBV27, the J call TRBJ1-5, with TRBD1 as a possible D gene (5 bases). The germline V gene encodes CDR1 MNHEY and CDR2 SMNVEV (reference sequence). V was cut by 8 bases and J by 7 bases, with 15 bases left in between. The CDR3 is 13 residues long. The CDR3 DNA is TGTGCCAGCTCTTCGGAGGGGCAGCAGCCCCAGCATTTT. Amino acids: CASSSEGQQPQHF.

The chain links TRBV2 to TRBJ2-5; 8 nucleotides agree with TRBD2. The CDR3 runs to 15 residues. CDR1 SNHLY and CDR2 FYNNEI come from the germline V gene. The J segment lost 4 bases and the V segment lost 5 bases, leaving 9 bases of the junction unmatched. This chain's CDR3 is CASSYRGGFGETQYF. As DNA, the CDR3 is TGTGCCAGCAGTTACCGGGGGGGCTTCGGAGAGACCCAGTACTTC.

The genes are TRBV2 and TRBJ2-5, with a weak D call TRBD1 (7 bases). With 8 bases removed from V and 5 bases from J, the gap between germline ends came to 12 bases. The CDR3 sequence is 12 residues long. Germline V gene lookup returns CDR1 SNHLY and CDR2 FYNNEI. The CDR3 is CASSRGVETQYF. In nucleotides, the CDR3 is TGTGCCAGCTCCAGGGGGGTGGAGACCCAGTACTTC. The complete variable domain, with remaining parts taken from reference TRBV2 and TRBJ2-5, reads EPEVTQTPSHQVTQMGQEVILRCVPISNHLYFYWYRQILGQKVEFLVSFYNNEISEKSEIFDDQFSVERPDGSNFTLKIRSTKLEDSAMYFCASSRGVETQYFGPGTRLLVL.

The chain's CDR3 is CASSYPDILYHQETQYF. As DNA, the CDR3 is TGTGCCAGCAGTTACCCAGACATCCTGTACCACCAAGAGACCCAGTACTTC. The V gene is TRBV6-2 or TRBV6-3, the J gene TRBJ2-5, with D unclear. The germline V gene has CDR1 MNHEY and CDR2 SVGEGT. V was pared by 2 bases and J by 0 bases, with 16 bases between. CDR3 length equals 17 residues.

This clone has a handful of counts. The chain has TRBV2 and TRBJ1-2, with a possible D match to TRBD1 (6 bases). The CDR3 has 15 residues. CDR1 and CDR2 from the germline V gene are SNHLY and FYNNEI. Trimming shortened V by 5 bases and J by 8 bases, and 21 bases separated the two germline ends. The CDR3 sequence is CASSPSQGRFEGYTF. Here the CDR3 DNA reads TGTGCCAGCAGTCCTTCACAGGGCCGATTTGAAGGCTACACCTTC.

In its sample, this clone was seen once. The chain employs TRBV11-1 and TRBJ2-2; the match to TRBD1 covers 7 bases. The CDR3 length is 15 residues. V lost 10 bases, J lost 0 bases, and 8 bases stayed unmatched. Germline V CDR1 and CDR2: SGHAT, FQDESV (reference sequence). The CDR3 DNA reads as TGTGCCACCAAAGACAGGGAACCGAACACCGGGGAGCTGTTTTTT. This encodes CATKDREPNTGELFF.

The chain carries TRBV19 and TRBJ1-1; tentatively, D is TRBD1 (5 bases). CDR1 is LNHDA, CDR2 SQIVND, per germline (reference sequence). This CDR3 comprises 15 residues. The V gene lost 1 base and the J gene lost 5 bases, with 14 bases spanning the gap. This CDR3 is CASSIGRGKRTEAFF. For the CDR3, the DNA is TGTGCCAGTAGTATAGGGAGGGGCAAAAGGACTGAAGCTTTCTTT. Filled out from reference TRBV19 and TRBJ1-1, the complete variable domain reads DGGITQSPKYLFRKEGQNVTLSCEQNLNHDAMYWYRQDPGQGLRLIYYSQIVNDFQKGDIAEGYSVSREKKESFPLTVTSAQKNPTAFYLCASSIGRGKRTEAFFGQGTRLTVV.

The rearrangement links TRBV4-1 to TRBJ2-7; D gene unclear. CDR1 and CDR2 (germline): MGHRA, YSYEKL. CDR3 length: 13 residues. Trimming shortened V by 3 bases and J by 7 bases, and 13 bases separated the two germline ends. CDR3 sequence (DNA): TGCGCCAGCAGCCACGTGGGCCTTTTAGAGCAGTACTTC. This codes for CASSHVGLLEQYF.

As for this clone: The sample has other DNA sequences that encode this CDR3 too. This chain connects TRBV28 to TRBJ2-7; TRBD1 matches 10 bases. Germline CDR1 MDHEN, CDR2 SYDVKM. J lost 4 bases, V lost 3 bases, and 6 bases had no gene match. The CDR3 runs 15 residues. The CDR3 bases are TGTGCCAGCAGTTTGTCCGGGACAGGGGCATACGAGCAGTACTTC. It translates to CASSLSGTGAYEQYF.

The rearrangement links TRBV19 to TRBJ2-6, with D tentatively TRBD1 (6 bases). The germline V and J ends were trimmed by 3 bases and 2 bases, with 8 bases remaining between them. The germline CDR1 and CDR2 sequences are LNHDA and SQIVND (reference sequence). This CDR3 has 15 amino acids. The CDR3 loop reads CASSIQGTGANVLTF. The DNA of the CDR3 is TGTGCCAGTAGTATTCAGGGGACTGGGGCCAACGTCCTGACTTTC.

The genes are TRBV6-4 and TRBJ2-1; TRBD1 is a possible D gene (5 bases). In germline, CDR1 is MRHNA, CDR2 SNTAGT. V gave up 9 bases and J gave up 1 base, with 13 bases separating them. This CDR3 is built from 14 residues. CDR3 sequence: CASMTEPSYNEQFF. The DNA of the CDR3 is TGTGCCAGTATGACAGAGCCTTCCTACAATGAGCAGTTCTTC.

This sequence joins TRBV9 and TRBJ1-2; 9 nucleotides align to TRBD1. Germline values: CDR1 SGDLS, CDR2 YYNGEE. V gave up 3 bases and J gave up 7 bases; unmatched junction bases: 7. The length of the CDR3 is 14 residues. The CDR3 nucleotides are TGTGCCAGCAGCGCGGGACAGGGACTAACTGGCTACACCTTC. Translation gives CASSAGQGLTGYTF. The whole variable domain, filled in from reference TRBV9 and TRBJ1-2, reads DSGVTQTPKHLITATGQRVTLRCSPRSGDLSVYWYQQSLDQGLQFLIQYYNGEERAKGNILERFSAQQFPDLHSELNLSSLELGDSALYFCASSAGQGLTGYTFGSGTRLTVV.

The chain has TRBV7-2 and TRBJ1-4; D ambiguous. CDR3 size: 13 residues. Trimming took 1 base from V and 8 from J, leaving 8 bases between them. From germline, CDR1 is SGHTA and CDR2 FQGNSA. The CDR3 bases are TGTGCCAGCAGCTTAGGAAGTCGGGAAAAACTGTTTTTT. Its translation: CASSLGSREKLFF. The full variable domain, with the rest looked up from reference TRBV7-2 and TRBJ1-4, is GAGVSQSPSNKVTEKGKDVELRCDPISGHTALYWYRQSLGQGLEFLIYFQGNSAPDKSGLPSDRFSAERTGGSVSTLTIQRTQQEDSAVYLCASSLGSREKLFFGSGTQLSVL.